This TCR beta chain was sequenced during a study of blood T cells in healthy people across ages. V lost 3 bases to trimming and J lost 6 bases, with 17 bases between them. The CDR3 runs 14 residues. Germline V gene data show CDR1 as SQVTM and CDR2 as ANQGSEA. Study outcomes and limitations: TCR beta diversity correlated strongly with naive T cell percentage.

Total RNA amounts of at least 6 micrograms were extracted per sample. This clonotype has a handful of counts. What it binds is unknown. Primed by a sample-barcoded 5' primer and a J-beta primer mix, a second PCR proceeded for about 7 to 11 cycles. Every cDNA molecule carried a tag from a template-switch adaptor bearing 12 random nucleotides. TCRdb passed the 5' RACE reads through MiXCR, listing each CDR3 protein once. Of approximately 1,000,000 distinct CDR3 sequences listed, around two fifths are singletons. V usage is TRBV29-1 and J usage is TRBJ1-2, with D perhaps matching TRBD1 (5 bases). The sample comprised blood. This TCR was recovered from a man aged 18 to 29 in good health. The CDR3 loop is CSVDGTLKQHGYTF. The DNA for the CDR3 is TGCAGCGTTGACGGGACTCTGAAACAGCATGGCTACACCTTC.